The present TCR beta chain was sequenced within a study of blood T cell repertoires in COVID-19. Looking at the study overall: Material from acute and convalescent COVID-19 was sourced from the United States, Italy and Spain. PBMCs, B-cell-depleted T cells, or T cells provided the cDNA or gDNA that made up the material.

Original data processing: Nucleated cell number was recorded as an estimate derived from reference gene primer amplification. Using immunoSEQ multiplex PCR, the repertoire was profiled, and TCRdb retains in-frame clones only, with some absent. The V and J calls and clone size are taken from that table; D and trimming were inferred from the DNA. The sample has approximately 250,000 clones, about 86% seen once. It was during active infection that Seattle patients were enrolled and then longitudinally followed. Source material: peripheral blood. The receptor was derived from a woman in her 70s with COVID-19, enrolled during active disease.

In DNA, the CDR3 is TGTGCCAGCCGGGGTGTCGGGGCCGGGGAGCTGTTTTTT. Protein product: CASRGVGAGELFF. The chain has TRBV19 and TRBJ2-2; possible D gene TRBD2, 5 bases. There are 13 residues in the CDR3. The ends were cut back, 9 bases at V and 6 bases at J, with 14 bases in the middle. Germline CDR1 and CDR2: LNHDA and SQIVND (reference sequence).